This T cell receptor beta chain stems from a study of early T cells in non-severe SARS-CoV-2 infection. For the study at large: Sequencing input comprised bulk RNA from unsorted whole blood; chain pairing was not available. Study outcomes and limitations: Database matching using VDJdb favored anti-spike CD8 responses, with private and CD4 specificities left missing.

Germline CDR1 is LGHDT and CDR2 is YNNKEL (reference sequence). This CDR3 comprises 11 residues. V lost 0 bases, J lost 12 bases, and 2 bases stayed unmatched. The TCR library protocol attached unique molecular identifiers to the individual cDNA molecules. TCRdb called the 5' RACE reads again in MiXCR, with one record for every CDR3 protein. There are roughly 120,000 distinct CDR3 sequences in the sample; about 15% occur only once, and 21% lies in the top ten. This clonotype was counted a few times. What it binds is not known. The rearrangement links TRBV3-1 to TRBJ2-7; 7 nucleotides line up with TRBD2. The receptor comes from an adult who was a healthcare worker with PCR-confirmed SARS-CoV-2 infection or an uninfected control (not recorded which). What was sequenced was whole blood. For the CDR3, the DNA is TGTGCCAGCAGCCAAGAACTAGCGACGTACTTC. Residues: CASSQELATYF.